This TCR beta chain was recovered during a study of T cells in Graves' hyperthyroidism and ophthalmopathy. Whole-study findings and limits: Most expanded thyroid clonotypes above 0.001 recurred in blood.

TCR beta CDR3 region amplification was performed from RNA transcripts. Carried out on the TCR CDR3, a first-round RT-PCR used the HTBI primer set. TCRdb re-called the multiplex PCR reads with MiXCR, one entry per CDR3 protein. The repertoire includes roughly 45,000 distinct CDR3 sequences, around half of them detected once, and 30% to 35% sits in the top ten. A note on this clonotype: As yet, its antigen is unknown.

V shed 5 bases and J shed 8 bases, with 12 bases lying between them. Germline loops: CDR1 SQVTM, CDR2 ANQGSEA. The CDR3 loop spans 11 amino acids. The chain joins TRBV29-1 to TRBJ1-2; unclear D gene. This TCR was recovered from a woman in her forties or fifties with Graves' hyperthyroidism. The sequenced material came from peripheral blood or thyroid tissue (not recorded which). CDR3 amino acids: CSVRPSGGYTF. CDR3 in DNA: TGCAGCGTTCGGCCATCAGGCGGCTACACCTTC.